These T cell receptor beta chains were read from a single sample in a study of cytomegalovirus exposure and HLA in healthy donors. Profiling relied on immunoSEQ multiplex PCR, and the TCRdb table lists in-frame clones only, not all of them. The sample contains about 170,000 clones, around 68% of which appear only once. Sequencing input: PBMCs. The receptors derive from a girl aged 10 to 17 in good health and CMV-seronegative. Each CDR3 is given with its conserved first and last residue. The order of the fields is J gene, V gene, D gene, CDR3 length, clone size, CDR3 protein, CDR3 DNA. D genes are given only for firm matches. Only part of the rows carry a size: once, few, many, or a class if the clone is expanded.

j_gene: TRBJ1-2; v_gene: TRBV5-1; d_gene: TRBD1; len: 14; abundance: .; CDR3aa: CASSLGQGGDGYTF; CDR3nt: TGCGCCAGCAGCTTGGGACAGGGCGGGGATGGCTACACCTTC
j_gene: TRBJ1-1; v_gene: TRBV30; d_gene: .; len: 15; abundance: .; CDR3aa: CAFSSSSGGSTEAFF; CDR3nt: TGTGCCTTCTCTTCCTCTTCAGGAGGGAGTACTGAAGCTTTCTTT
j_gene: TRBJ2-1; v_gene: TRBV29-1; d_gene: .; len: 10; abundance: .; CDR3aa: CSVADNEQFF; CDR3nt: TGCAGCGTTGCTGACAATGAGCAGTTCTTC
j_gene: TRBJ2-1; v_gene: TRBV13; d_gene: .; len: 13; abundance: .; CDR3aa: CASSFSVDNEQFF; CDR3nt: TGTGCCAGCAGCTTCTCGGTAGACAATGAGCAGTTCTTC
j_gene: TRBJ1-2; v_gene: TRBV30; d_gene: .; len: 11; abundance: .; CDR3aa: CASGNNYGYTF; CDR3nt: TGTGCCTCCGGGAATAACTATGGCTACACCTTC
j_gene: TRBJ1-1; v_gene: TRBV15; d_gene: .; len: 12; abundance: few; CDR3aa: CATSRVQGTAFF; CDR3nt: TGTGCCACCAGCAGAGTTCAGGGGACAGCTTTCTTT
j_gene: TRBJ1-5; v_gene: TRBV7-6; d_gene: TRBD1; len: 14; abundance: .; CDR3aa: CASSSGQGRKPQHF; CDR3nt: TGTGCCAGCAGCTCCGGACAGGGGCGGAAGCCCCAGCATTTT
j_gene: TRBJ1-1; v_gene: TRBV19; d_gene: .; len: 16; abundance: few; CDR3aa: CASSIFAGAMNTEAFF; CDR3nt: TGTGCCAGTAGTATCTTTGCAGGGGCAATGAACACTGAAGCTTTCTTT
j_gene: TRBJ2-1; v_gene: TRBV4-1; d_gene: TRBD1; len: 16; abundance: .; CDR3aa: CASSQEWGQNHNEQFF; CDR3nt: TGCGCCAGCAGCCAAGAGTGGGGACAGAACCACAATGAGCAGTTCTTC
j_gene: TRBJ2-6; v_gene: TRBV19; d_gene: .; len: 14; abundance: .; CDR3aa: CASTSSAGANVLTF; CDR3nt: TGTGCCAGTACCTCCTCGGCTGGGGCCAACGTCCTGACTTTC
j_gene: TRBJ1-1; v_gene: TRBV29-1; d_gene: TRBD1; len: 10; abundance: .; CDR3aa: CSDDRGPAFF; CDR3nt: TGCAGCGACGACAGGGGGCCGGCTTTCTTT
j_gene: TRBJ2-1; v_gene: TRBV5-8; d_gene: .; len: 18; abundance: .; CDR3aa: CASSLASSGQPGYNEQFF; CDR3nt: TGTGCCAGCAGCTTGGCCAGCTCCGGGCAGCCAGGGTACAATGAGCAGTTCTTC
j_gene: TRBJ2-7; v_gene: TRBV29-1; d_gene: .; len: 17; abundance: .; CDR3aa: CSVEDLQGRLEGDEQYF; CDR3nt: TGCAGCGTTGAAGATCTTCAGGGCAGGTTGGAGGGTGACGAGCAGTACTTC
j_gene: TRBJ1-5; v_gene: TRBV19; d_gene: .; len: 14; abundance: few; CDR3aa: CASSIQGSNQPQHF; CDR3nt: TGTGCCAGTAGTATACAGGGGAGCAATCAGCCCCAGCATTTT
j_gene: TRBJ1-1; v_gene: TRBV7-3; d_gene: .; len: 14; abundance: .; CDR3aa: CASSPGGGRTEAFF; CDR3nt: TGTGCCAGCAGCCCTGGGGGGGGTAGGACTGAAGCTTTCTTT
j_gene: TRBJ1-5; v_gene: TRBV27; d_gene: .; len: 13; abundance: .; CDR3aa: CASSYQSNQPQHF; CDR3nt: TGTGCCAGCAGTTACCAGAGCAATCAGCCCCAGCATTTT
j_gene: TRBJ2-5; v_gene: TRBV6-6; d_gene: TRBD2; len: 15; abundance: .; CDR3aa: CASSKGLAGAETQYF; CDR3nt: TGTGCCAGCAGTAAGGGACTAGCGGGGGCAGAGACCCAGTACTTC
j_gene: TRBJ2-1; v_gene: TRBV7-6; d_gene: TRBD2; len: 18; abundance: .; CDR3aa: CASSLVGASGGPDNEQFF; CDR3nt: TGTGCCAGCAGCTTAGTTGGCGCTAGCGGGGGGCCAGACAATGAGCAGTTCTTC
j_gene: TRBJ1-1; v_gene: TRBV7-9; d_gene: .; len: 15; abundance: .; CDR3aa: CASSPVGRGGTEAFF; CDR3nt: TGTGCCAGCAGCCCCGTGGGGAGGGGGGGTACTGAAGCTTTCTTT
j_gene: TRBJ2-5; v_gene: TRBV21-1; d_gene: .; len: 14; abundance: .; CDR3aa: CASSSRDSQETQYF; CDR3nt: TGTGCCAGCAGCTCCCGGGACAGTCAAGAGACCCAGTACTTC
j_gene: TRBJ2-3; v_gene: TRBV10-3; d_gene: TRBD2; len: 15; abundance: .; CDR3aa: CAISEPGGVGDTQYF; CDR3nt: TGTGCCATCAGTGAGCCCGGGGGGGTCGGAGATACGCAGTATTTT
j_gene: TRBJ2-2; v_gene: TRBV7-9; d_gene: .; len: 15; abundance: .; CDR3aa: CASSPPSVSAGELFF; CDR3nt: TGTGCCAGCAGCCCCCCTAGCGTCAGCGCCGGGGAGCTGTTTTTT
j_gene: TRBJ2-3; v_gene: TRBV4-1; d_gene: TRBD1; len: 17; abundance: .; CDR3aa: CASSQALSTTGRDTQYF; CDR3nt: TGCGCCAGCAGCCAAGCCCTATCCACGACAGGGAGAGATACGCAGTATTTT
j_gene: TRBJ2-1; v_gene: TRBV9; d_gene: .; len: 16; abundance: .; CDR3aa: CASSPDLRGAYNEQFF; CDR3nt: TGTGCCAGCAGCCCCGACCTCCGGGGAGCCTACAATGAGCAGTTCTTC
j_gene: TRBJ2-6; v_gene: TRBV27; d_gene: TRBD2; len: 18; abundance: .; CDR3aa: CASSTLLAGVGGANVLTF; CDR3nt: TGTGCCAGCAGTACGTTACTAGCGGGGGTCGGGGGGGCCAACGTCCTGACTTTC
j_gene: TRBJ2-1; v_gene: TRBV6-5; d_gene: .; len: 11; abundance: once; CDR3aa: CATSTRQARFF; CDR3nt: TGTGCCACCAGTACTCGACAGGCCCGATTCTTC
j_gene: TRBJ1-2; v_gene: TRBV6-5; d_gene: TRBD1; len: 14; abundance: .; CDR3aa: CASSEGQGGFGYTF; CDR3nt: TGTGCCAGCAGTGAAGGACAGGGGGGATTTGGCTACACCTTC
j_gene: TRBJ1-1; v_gene: TRBV30; d_gene: .; len: 17; abundance: .; CDR3aa: CACPLAWRGPAGDEAFF; CDR3nt: TGTGCCTGCCCTCTTGCCTGGCGGGGGCCGGCAGGGGATGAAGCTTTCTTT
j_gene: TRBJ1-1; v_gene: TRBV7-2; d_gene: .; len: 16; abundance: .; CDR3aa: CASSFSPDSRNTEAFF; CDR3nt: TGTGCCAGCAGCTTTTCTCCGGACAGCCGGAACACTGAAGCTTTCTTT
j_gene: TRBJ2-5; v_gene: TRBV7-9; d_gene: .; len: 14; abundance: .; CDR3aa: CASSKPGRLETQYF; CDR3nt: TGTGCCAGCAGCAAACCAGGAAGGTTGGAGACCCAGTACTTC
j_gene: TRBJ2-2; v_gene: TRBV10-2; d_gene: .; len: 12; abundance: .; CDR3aa: CASSVIAGELFF; CDR3nt: TGCGCCAGCAGTGTAATCGCCGGGGAGCTGTTTTTT
j_gene: TRBJ2-3; v_gene: TRBV18; d_gene: TRBD2; len: 15; abundance: .; CDR3aa: CASHTSGEGTDTQYF; CDR3nt: TGTGCCAGCCACACTAGCGGGGAAGGGACAGATACGCAGTATTTT
j_gene: TRBJ1-3; v_gene: TRBV27; d_gene: .; len: 13; abundance: .; CDR3aa: CASTSGAGNTIYF; CDR3nt: TGTGCCAGCACCTCCGGGGCTGGAAACACCATATATTTT
j_gene: TRBJ1-5; v_gene: TRBV7-6; d_gene: .; len: 13; abundance: once; CDR3aa: CASSPDPGQPQHF; CDR3nt: TGTGCCAGCAGCCCCGATCCGGGTCAGCCCCAGCATTTT
j_gene: TRBJ2-1; v_gene: TRBV5-1; d_gene: TRBD1; len: 14; abundance: once; CDR3aa: CASSPDRGAHEQFF; CDR3nt: TGCGCCAGCAGTCCGGACAGGGGGGCGCATGAGCAGTTCTTC
j_gene: TRBJ1-6; v_gene: TRBV7-2; d_gene: .; len: 14; abundance: .; CDR3aa: CASSFAQSQLPLHF; CDR3nt: TGTGCCAGCAGCTTTGCACAGAGCCAGCTCCCCCTCCACTTT
j_gene: TRBJ1-1; v_gene: TRBV18; d_gene: TRBD1; len: 14; abundance: .; CDR3aa: CASSPTGGITEAFF; CDR3nt: TGTGCCAGCTCACCGACAGGGGGGATCACTGAAGCTTTCTTT
j_gene: TRBJ1-6; v_gene: TRBV6-4; d_gene: .; len: 17; abundance: .; CDR3aa: CASLRGGNGLGNSPLHF; CDR3nt: TGTGCCAGCCTCCGTGGGGGGAACGGCCTCGGAAATTCACCCCTCCACTTT
j_gene: TRBJ1-2; v_gene: TRBV4-1; d_gene: TRBD1; len: 14; abundance: .; CDR3aa: CASSQEDRVYGYTF; CDR3nt: TGCGCCAGCAGCCAAGAGGACAGGGTCTATGGCTACACCTTC
j_gene: TRBJ2-7; v_gene: TRBV27; d_gene: .; len: 16; abundance: .; CDR3aa: CASSLYPGQASYEQYF; CDR3nt: TGTGCCAGCAGTTTATACCCCGGTCAGGCCAGCTACGAGCAGTACTTC
j_gene: TRBJ1-6; v_gene: TRBV15; d_gene: .; len: 14; abundance: .; CDR3aa: CATSQGRGNSPLHF; CDR3nt: TGTGCCACCAGTCAGGGTAGGGGCAATTCACCCCTCCACTTT